The 20 T cell receptor beta chains below come from one sample, sequenced in a study of T-cell memory formation after mild COVID-19. Each CDR3 protein is one row after TCRdb ran MiXCR on the 5' RACE reads. The data show roughly 600,000 distinct CDR3 sequences, roughly 18% seen once. Source material: PBMCs or a T cell subset sorted from them (not recorded which). These receptors were collected from an adult woman who had mild COVID-19 (a few samples of this study predate the infection). Cell type and time point are not known.

This clonotype was seen repeatedly, ten times or more. The J gene is TRBJ1-5, the V gene TRBV30; D gene unclear. This CDR3 has 12 residues. Germline CDR1 GTSNPN, CDR2 SVGIG (reference sequence). V lost 0 bases to trimming and J lost 7 bases, with 7 bases between them. Here the CDR3 DNA reads TGTGCCTGGAGTGTACAAGGGCAGCCCCAGCATTTT. This translates into CAWSVQGQPQHF.

The sample holds a few counts of this clonotype. The chain is built from TRBV12-3 or TRBV12-4 and TRBJ1-5, with 8 positions matching TRBD1. V lost 6 bases and J lost 4; bases outside the gene matches: 8. The CDR3 is 15 amino acids. As DNA, the CDR3 is TGTGCCAGCAGATCAGGGGGCCTAGCGAATCAGCCCCAGCATTTT. It encodes CASRSGGLANQPQHF.

The genes are TRBV6-5 and TRBJ2-7; 14 nucleotides line up with TRBD2. CDR1 and CDR2 from the germline V gene are MNHEY and SVGAGI. J gave up 5 bases and V 4 bases, and 4 bases lay outside the gene matches. The CDR3 runs to 15 residues. CDR3 region: CASSSGTSGRDEQYF. In nucleotides, the CDR3 is TGTGCCAGCAGTTCCGGGACTAGCGGGAGAGACGAGCAGTACTTC.

This clonotype has a count of ten or more. The genes are TRBV7-2 and TRBJ2-5, with D possibly matching TRBD1 (6 bases). V lost 4 bases and J lost 5, with 11 bases in between. The CDR3 runs to 13 residues. The germline V gene encodes CDR1 SGHTA and CDR2 FQGNSA. CDR3 sequence: CASSSRGAETQYF. CDR3 coding DNA: TGTGCCAGCAGCTCCAGGGGTGCGGAGACCCAGTACTTC. Complete variable domain (other parts from reference TRBV7-2 and TRBJ2-5): GAGVSQSPSNKVTEKGKDVELRCDPISGHTALYWYRQSLGQGLEFLIYFQGNSAPDKSGLPSDRFSAERTGGSVSTLTIQRTQQEDSAVYLCASSSRGAETQYFGPGTRLLVL.

The sample holds a few counts of this clonotype. The chain joins TRBV6-2 or TRBV6-3 to TRBJ2-5, with a weak D call TRBD2 (5 bases). This CDR3 has 15 residues. CDR1 MNHEY and CDR2 SVGEGT come from the germline V gene. Trimming cost V 6 bases and J 4 bases, with 18 bases left between them. CDR3: CASRALVGSRETQYF. For the CDR3, the DNA is TGTGCCAGCAGGGCCTTGGTAGGGAGCCGAGAGACCCAGTACTTC.

This sequence joins TRBV7-8 and TRBJ1-2; no reliable D call. Looked up from germline, CDR1 is SGHVS and CDR2 is FQNEAQ. The CDR3 extends over 16 amino acids. The V and J ends lost 4 bases and 6 bases respectively, with 21 bases between them. The CDR3 DNA is TGTGCCAGCAGCTCAAGCCGGCGTCCGGCCTCGGATGGCTACACCTTC. This translates into CASSSSRRPASDGYTF.

The rearrangement joins TRBV30 to TRBJ2-6, with D perhaps assigned TRBD1 or TRBD2 (5 bases each). Germline V lookup: CDR1 GTSNPN, CDR2 SVGIG (reference sequence). Trimming cost V 2 bases and J 4 bases, with 9 bases left between them. CDR3 length: 14 amino acids. This chain's CDR3 is CAWSLGAGANVLTF. DNA of the CDR3: TGTGCCTGGAGTCTCGGGGCCGGGGCCAACGTCCTGACTTTC.

The chain links TRBV28 to TRBJ1-5; TRBD1 agrees at 8 bases. Trimming at V came to 6 bases and at J to 2 bases, leaving 6 bases not matched to a gene. The CDR3 runs 15 residues. Looked up from germline, CDR1 is MDHEN and CDR2 is SYDVKM. The CDR3 DNA follows: TGTGCCAGCAGCCCGGACAGGGAAGGCAATCAGCCCCAGCATTTT. Amino acids: CASSPDREGNQPQHF.

The table lists this clonotype with a count of one. The V gene is TRBV7-6, the J gene TRBJ2-7; the D gene is possibly TRBD1 (6 bases). Germline assignment: CDR1 SGHVS and CDR2 FNYEAQ. The CDR3 has 15 amino acids. Trimming cost V 5 bases and J 2 bases, with 16 bases left between them. The CDR3 sequence is CASSPLGTRTYEQYF. The DNA of the CDR3 is TGTGCCAGCAGCCCATTGGGGACACGGACCTACGAGCAGTACTTC.

The chain combines TRBV20-1 with TRBJ2-3, with 8 positions matching TRBD1. The CDR3 consists of 12 residues. CDR1 DFQATT and CDR2 SNEGSKA come from the germline V gene (reference sequence). In nucleotides, the CDR3 is TGCAGCGCGGGACAGGGCACAGATACGCAGTATTTT. Translated: CSAGQGTDTQYF.

The gene calls are TRBV20-1 and TRBJ2-7; 7 nucleotides match TRBD1. Germline V gene lookup returns CDR1 DFQATT and CDR2 SNEGSKA (reference sequence). V lost 5 bases to trimming and J lost 1 base; unmatched junction nucleotides: 8. This CDR3 comprises 14 residues. The CDR3 sequence is CSASSGQQSYEQYF. The CDR3, as DNA: TGCAGTGCTTCCTCGGGACAGCAATCCTACGAGCAGTACTTC.

This clonotype has more than one count but fewer than ten. V is TRBV29-1 and J is TRBJ2-5, with D perhaps TRBD1 (5 bases). Germline values: CDR1 SQVTM, CDR2 ANQGSEA. This CDR3 is built from 12 residues. V lost 7 bases to trimming and J lost 5 bases, with 14 bases between them. The CDR3 region is CSGQGLEETQYF. The CDR3 DNA sequence: TGCAGCGGGCAGGGATTGGAGGAGACCCAGTACTTC.

The rearrangement joins TRBV27 to TRBJ1-2, with TRBD1 identical over 9 bases. The ends lost 6 bases at V and 6 bases at J; junction bases unmatched: 11. The CDR3 runs to 15 residues. Germline CDR1 reads MNHEY; CDR2 reads SMNVEV (reference sequence). CDR3 residues: CASRSPGTGNNGYTF. The CDR3 DNA reads TGTGCCAGCAGATCCCCCGGGACAGGGAATAATGGCTACACCTTC.

The J gene is TRBJ2-7, the V gene TRBV6-2 or TRBV6-3, with TRBD1 identical over 8 bases. V trimming: 2 bases; J trimming: 4 bases; junction bases outside the gene matches: 7. This CDR3 has 15 residues. Germline lookup yields CDR1 MNHEY and CDR2 SVGEGT. CDR3 protein: CASSYPGQVGYEQYF. The CDR3 bases are TGTGCCAGCAGTTACCCGGGACAGGTTGGGTACGAGCAGTACTTC.

This clonotype was counted only a few times. V and J are TRBV5-1 and TRBJ1-1; TRBD1 might be the D (5 bases). V was clipped by 7 bases and J by 3 bases, with 16 bases between them. Germline V gene sequence: CDR1 SGHRS, CDR2 YFSETQ. The CDR3 extends over 14 amino acids. The CDR3 sequence: CASATSRVDTEAFF. The CDR3 DNA reads as TGCGCCAGCGCTACCTCCAGGGTTGACACTGAAGCTTTCTTT.

CDR3 sequence reads: CSARDPWGSGVEYF. CDR3 DNA sequence: TGCAGTGCTAGAGACCCTTGGGGTAGCGGGGTAGAGTACTTC. The chain joins TRBV20-1 to TRBJ2-7, with 8 nucleotides matching TRBD2. The trim removed 0 bases at V and 11 bases at J, leaving 12 bases unmatched. Germline loops: CDR1 DFQATT, CDR2 SNEGSKA (reference sequence). The CDR3 extends over 14 amino acids.

This chain links TRBV20-1 with TRBJ2-3; D remains unclear. Looked up from germline, CDR1 is DFQATT and CDR2 is SNEGSKA (reference sequence). Trimming took 0 bases from V and 2 from J, leaving 9 bases between them. This CDR3 spans 14 amino acids. The CDR3 sequence is CSARDTVFTDTQYF. As DNA, the CDR3 is TGCAGTGCTAGAGATACAGTCTTCACAGATACGCAGTATTTT.

This clonotype was seen a few times. The chain joins TRBV5-4 to TRBJ2-3, with TRBD1 identical over 8 bases. The CDR3 contains 19 residues. Germline trimming cut 1 base from V and 4 bases from J; bases unmatched to any gene: 17. CDR1 is SGHNT and CDR2 is YYREEE in the germline V gene (reference sequence). The CDR3 DNA reads as TGTGCCAGCAGCTTGTTAAACCACCGCGGCAGGGGGCTCTCAGATACGCAGTATTTT. Translating it yields CASSLLNHRGRGLSDTQYF.

There are a few counts of this clonotype. This chain links TRBV15 with TRBJ1-2; D is undetermined. The CDR3 spans 14 residues. Trimming stripped 0 bases from V and 0 bases from J, with 5 bases between. From germline, CDR1 is LNHNV and CDR2 YYDKDF (reference sequence). The CDR3 nucleotides read TGTGCCACCAGCAGAGATCCAGCTAACTATGGCTACACCTTC. It translates to CATSRDPANYGYTF.

The rearrangement links TRBV3-1 to TRBJ2-3, with TRBD1 matching 9 bases. After removal of 4 bases from V and 4 bases from J, the junction contained 9 bases not matched to a gene. CDR1 and CDR2 (germline): LGHDT, YNNKEL (reference sequence). The CDR3 runs 16 residues. CDR3 region: CASSPTRQGVADTQYF. The CDR3 DNA reads as TGTGCCAGCAGCCCTACGAGACAGGGGGTTGCAGATACGCAGTATTTT.